One sample yielded the 28 T cell receptor beta chains listed below, sequenced in a study of Ad26.COV2.S vaccination and SARS-CoV-2 variants (dated by TCRdb to the early 2020s). Sample treatment or condition, as interpreted from the label and publication: approximately 18 received Ad26.COV2.S at low or high dose, single or two shots; roughly 5 received placebo; per-sample allocation not given. For vaccine and placebo recipients, repertoires were sequenced using samples collected on day 63 after the first injection. The library was built by means of the immunoSEQ multiplex PCR assay. TCRdb limited this immuneACCESS table to in-frame rearrangements with V and J called. A share of clones is missing; checked studies link under half to unresolved V genes, and the rest is unexplained. The sample has 430,000 or so clones on record, 89% of them singletons. The leading ten clones occupy about 2.4% of the sample.

Source: peripheral blood, taken in a trial of Ad26.COV2.S vaccine versus placebo. These receptors were obtained from a person between 18 and 65 years old who received the Ad26.COV2.S COVID-19 vaccine or a placebo.

CDR3 sequence (DNA): TGCGCCAGCAGCCAACTGACAGAACCTCGATCTAGGGAGACCCAGTACTTC. This translates into CASSQLTEPRSRETQYF. The chain carries TRBV4-3 and TRBJ2-5; possibly TRBD1 for D (5 bases). This CDR3 has 17 residues. The V end lost 2 bases, the J end lost 5 bases, and 21 bases lay between the germline ends. The germline V gene has CDR1 LGHNA and CDR2 YSLEER.

The chain links TRBV6-5 to TRBJ1-2; D perhaps matches TRBD1 (5 bases). The germline CDR1 and CDR2 sequences are MNHEY and SVGAGI. V lost 2 bases and J lost 4, with 8 bases in between. The CDR3 has 13 residues. CDR3 sequence: CASSYAGGYGYTF. For the CDR3, the DNA is TGTGCCAGCAGTTACGCCGGGGGCTATGGCTACACCTTC.

The genes are TRBV9 and TRBJ2-3, with D perhaps given as TRBD1 or TRBD2 (5 bases each). Germline V CDR1 and CDR2: SGDLS, YYNGEE. V was shortened by 0 bases and J by 1 base, with 12 bases between the two germline ends. This CDR3 has 16 amino acids. CDR3 coding DNA: TGTGCCAGCAGCGTAGGGGGGAATATCGGCACAGATACGCAGTATTTT. It codes for CASSVGGNIGTDTQYF.

The chain is built from TRBV18 and TRBJ1-1; D unclear. Trimming pared 0 bases from V and 1 base from J, leaving 9 bases between. The CDR3 covers 15 residues. Germline V gene data show CDR1 as KGHSH and CDR2 as LQKENI. CDR3 loop: CASSPPSARNTEAFF. The DNA of the CDR3 is TGTGCCAGCTCACCACCGTCGGCGAGGAACACTGAAGCTTTCTTT.

The chain links TRBV6-2 or TRBV6-3 to TRBJ2-2, with unresolved D. This CDR3 spans 18 amino acids. CDR1 and CDR2 from the germline V gene are MNHEY and SVGEGT. Trimming took off 2 bases at V and 0 bases at J, with 16 bases between the two ends. CDR3 sequence (DNA): TGTGCCAGCAGTTACCCCGAGGCGGCTAGGACGAACACCGGGGAGCTGTTTTTT. As protein: CASSYPEAARTNTGELFF.

This rearrangement joins TRBV12-5 to TRBJ2-2; the D gene is possibly TRBD2 (5 bases). V gave up 2 bases and J gave up 4 bases, with 20 bases separating them. The CDR3 length is 18 residues. The V gene's germline CDR1 is LGHNT and CDR2 FRNRAP. CDR3: CASGLSPLGSEGTGELFF. Here the CDR3 DNA reads TGTGCTAGTGGTTTGTCCCCCCTGGGGTCTGAGGGCACCGGGGAGCTGTTTTTT.

This chain links TRBV2 with TRBJ2-1; 11 bases are shared with TRBD1. The trim removed 7 bases at V and 6 bases at J, leaving 5 bases unmatched. The CDR3 loop spans 14 amino acids. The V gene's germline CDR1 is SNHLY and CDR2 FYNNEI. The CDR3 reads CASKGQGGSNEQFF. The DNA for the CDR3 is TGTGCCAGCAAGGGACAGGGGGGATCCAATGAGCAGTTCTTC.

V usage is TRBV7-8 and J usage is TRBJ1-2; TRBD1 matches 12 bases. Germline V lookup: CDR1 SGHVS, CDR2 FQNEAQ. The CDR3 length is 16 residues. With V trimmed by 1 base and J by 4 bases, 4 bases remained unmatched. The CDR3 protein is CASSLGDRGQVYGYTF. The CDR3 coding sequence is TGTGCCAGCAGCTTAGGGGACAGGGGGCAGGTCTATGGCTACACCTTC.

This chain links TRBV27 with TRBJ2-3; D perhaps matches TRBD2 (7 bases). CDR1 is MNHEY, CDR2 SMNVEV, per germline (reference sequence). The CDR3 spans 18 residues. V lost 6 bases and J 4 bases, leaving 26 bases between the germline ends. The CDR3 reads CASSPRGGGLESPDTQYF. CDR3 in DNA: TGTGCCAGCAGCCCAAGAGGGGGGGGGTTAGAATCCCCAGATACGCAGTATTTT.

The genes are TRBV27 and TRBJ2-5; D is ambiguous. The CDR3 has 13 amino acids. CDR1 is MNHEY, CDR2 SMNVEV, per germline (reference sequence). The V end lost 1 base, the J end lost 5 bases, and 8 bases lay between the germline ends. CDR3: CASSLLGHETQYF. The CDR3 DNA reads as TGTGCCAGCAGTTTATTAGGCCATGAGACCCAGTACTTC.

The rearrangement uses TRBV7-2 and TRBJ1-2, with no clear D. V lost 2 bases, J lost 4 bases, and 5 bases lay in between. There are 12 residues in the CDR3. The germline gives CDR1 SGHTA, CDR2 FQGNSA. CDR3 nucleotide sequence: TGTGCCAGCAGCTTACCCACCTATGGCTACACCTTC. It translates to CASSLPTYGYTF.

J is TRBJ1-3 and V is TRBV19; D not certain. The CDR3 has 15 residues. The germline V gene encodes CDR1 LNHDA and CDR2 SQIVND (reference sequence). The V and J ends lost 9 bases and 0 bases respectively, with 15 bases between them. The CDR3 spells CASSYGRSSGNTIYF. CDR3 nucleotides: TGTGCCAGCTCGTACGGGAGGAGCTCTGGAAACACCATATATTTT.

The chain combines TRBV7-2 with TRBJ1-6; TRBD1 is a possible D gene (6 bases). Germline V lookup: CDR1 SGHTA, CDR2 FQGNSA. CDR3 length equals 14 residues. Trimming took 5 bases from V and 7 from J, leaving 12 bases between them. DNA of the CDR3: TGTGCCAGCAGCCTAGACAGGACCAATTCACCCCTCCACTTT. It encodes CASSLDRTNSPLHF.

In DNA, the CDR3 is TGTGCCAGCAGCCGGGACAGCCGCGATGAGCAGTTCTTC. As protein: CASSRDSRDEQFF. This chain uses TRBV2 with TRBJ2-1; 7 positions match TRBD1. CDR1 and CDR2 from the germline V gene are SNHLY and FYNNEI. The junction had 7 bases not matched to a gene; V was cut back by 6 bases and J by 8 bases. The CDR3 runs 13 residues.

The chain has TRBV4-1 and TRBJ2-3; D is ambiguous. Germline V gene sequence: CDR1 MGHRA, CDR2 YSYEKL. The CDR3 has 17 amino acids. V dropped 1 base and J dropped 1 base, with 15 bases sitting between them. The CDR3 nucleotides read TGCGCCAGCAGCCAAGGTCCTCAAGGAATCCGCACAGATACGCAGTATTTT. Translating gives CASSQGPQGIRTDTQYF.

The chain links TRBV18 to TRBJ2-1, with D hard to call. The CDR3 length is 16 residues. Germline V gene lookup returns CDR1 KGHSH and CDR2 LQKENI. The V gene lost 3 bases and the J gene lost 0 bases, with 12 bases spanning the gap. CDR3 region: CASSPLRGVSYNEQFF. DNA for the CDR3: TGTGCCAGCTCACCCCTTCGCGGAGTCTCCTACAATGAGCAGTTCTTC.

The table lists this clone with a count of one. This CDR3 is CASRPDRAVTEAFF. The CDR3 nucleotides read TGTGCCAGCAGACCCGACAGGGCGGTCACTGAAGCTTTCTTT. This chain links TRBV6-5 with TRBJ1-1, with 7 bases fitting TRBD1. V trimming: 6 bases; J trimming: 4 bases; junction bases outside the gene matches: 8. CDR1 is MNHEY and CDR2 is SVGAGI in the germline V gene. The CDR3 extends over 14 amino acids.

In its sample, this clone was seen once. The CDR3: CASSPSDEGTEAFF. In nucleotides, the CDR3 is TGTGCCAGCAGCCCATCAGACGAGGGCACTGAAGCTTTCTTT. The rearrangement links TRBV9 to TRBJ1-1, with D hard to call. V was clipped by 4 bases and J by 4 bases, with 14 bases between them. The CDR3 is 14 residues long. Germline V CDR1 and CDR2: SGDLS, YYNGEE.

The chain joins TRBV2 to TRBJ2-3, with 7 bases aligning to TRBD1. Looked up from germline, CDR1 is SNHLY and CDR2 is FYNNEI. The V segment lost 3 bases and the J segment 6 bases; nucleotides outside the gene matches: 6. CDR3 size: 14 residues. The CDR3 DNA sequence: TGTGCCAGCAGTGAGACAGGGCGAGGGGATACGCAGTATTTT. Its translation is CASSETGRGDTQYF.

The chain is built from TRBV28 and TRBJ2-3, with D perhaps matching TRBD1 or TRBD2 (5 bases each). This CDR3 spans 13 amino acids. V shed 10 bases and J shed 1 base, with 12 bases lying between them. The germline CDR1 and CDR2 sequences are MDHEN and SYDVKM. The CDR3, as DNA: TGTGCCATCCAGGGAGTTGGCACAGATACGCAGTATTTT. Translating it yields CAIQGVGTDTQYF.

As regards this clone: In the same sample, other DNA sequences code for this CDR3. The chain has TRBV5-1 and TRBJ2-3; 7 nucleotides match TRBD1. Germline loops: CDR1 SGHRS, CDR2 YFSETQ. This CDR3 region has 14 residues. After removal of 2 bases from V and 1 base from J, the junction contained 1 base not matched to a gene. The CDR3 sequence: CASSLRGRTDTQYF. The DNA for the CDR3 is TGCGCCAGCAGCTTAAGGGGGCGCACAGATACGCAGTATTTT.

CDR3 sequence: CASTFLRGGVNGYTF. The CDR3 bases are TGTGCCAGCACCTTTCTCCGGGGGGGCGTCAATGGCTACACCTTC. The chain joins TRBV6-5 to TRBJ1-2; TRBD1 might be the D (6 bases). This CDR3 region has 15 residues. The V end lost 7 bases, the J end lost 6 bases, and 21 bases lay between the germline ends. Germline V gives CDR1 MNHEY, CDR2 SVGAGI.

V gene TRBV2 combines with J gene TRBJ1-5; D unresolved. Trimming pared 6 bases from V and 6 bases from J, leaving 9 bases between. The CDR3 spans 12 residues. Germline assignment: CDR1 SNHLY and CDR2 FYNNEI. In nucleotides, the CDR3 is TGTGCCAGCAGAGGAAGTGGTCAGCCCCAGCATTTT. Translation: CASRGSGQPQHF.

With regard to this clone: The identical CDR3 is also encoded by other nucleotide sequences in the sample. This chain connects TRBV7-2 to TRBJ1-5; D remains unclear. The CDR3 contains 14 residues. CDR1 SGHTA and CDR2 FQGNSA come from the germline V gene. Trimming shortened V by 1 base and J by 4 bases, and 8 bases separated the two germline ends. The chain's CDR3 is CASSLGPGNQPQHF. The DNA for the CDR3 is TGTGCCAGCAGCTTAGGGCCTGGGAATCAGCCCCAGCATTTT.

This chain links TRBV5-1 with TRBJ1-6; 9 bases align to TRBD1. V lost 3 bases, J lost 0 bases, and 22 bases stayed unmatched. The germline V gene has CDR1 SGHRS and CDR2 YFSETQ. The CDR3 covers 23 residues. CDR3 DNA sequence: TGCGCCAGCAGCTACCAACCGGGACAGGGATATGACAGAGGTAGCTCCTATAATTCACCCCTCCACTTT. Encoded protein: CASSYQPGQGYDRGSSYNSPLHF. Full variable domain (missing parts from reference TRBV5-1 and TRBJ1-6): KAGVTQTPRYLIKTRGQQVTLSCSPISGHRSVSWYQQTPGQGLQFLFEYFSETQRNKGNFPGRFSGRQFSNSRSEMNVSTLELGDSALYLCASSYQPGQGYDRGSSYNSPLHFGNGTRLTVT.

J is TRBJ1-4 and V is TRBV7-9; a possible D gene is TRBD1 (5 bases). The CDR3 is made up of 14 amino acids. Germline V CDR1 and CDR2: SEHNR, FQNEAQ (reference sequence). The germline V and J ends were trimmed by 0 bases and 3 bases, with 5 bases remaining between them. For the CDR3, the DNA is TGTGCCAGCAGCTTAGCGGGGGCTAATGAAAAACTGTTTTTT. Its protein is CASSLAGANEKLFF.

The count of this clone is one. This CDR3 reads CASSPEGGRQFF. CDR3 nucleotides: TGTGCCAGCAGCCCAGAGGGGGGGCGGCAGTTCTTC. This chain joins TRBV5-4 and TRBJ2-1, with a possible D match to TRBD2 (7 bases). This CDR3 has 12 amino acids. Germline V gene sequence: CDR1 SGHNT, CDR2 YYREEE (reference sequence). Trimming removed 4 bases from V and 12 bases from J, with 14 bases in between. The full variable domain, rest sourced from reference TRBV5-4 and TRBJ2-1, is ETGVTQSPTHLIKTRGQQVTLRCSSQSGHNTVSWYQQALGQGPQFIFQYYREEENGRGNFPPRFSGLQFPNYSSELNVNALELDDSALYLCASSPEGGRQFFGPGTRLTVL.

The CDR3 DNA reads as TGCGCCAGCAGCCTGACTAGCGGGGTGATCCTAGATACGCAGTATTTT. It yields the protein CASSLTSGVILDTQYF. J is TRBJ2-3 and V is TRBV5-1; 11 nucleotides match TRBD2. The CDR3 is 16 residues long. The V and J ends lost 4 bases and 5 bases, in that order; junction bases with no gene match: 9. Germline CDR1 reads SGHRS; CDR2 reads YFSETQ. The full variable domain, in which reference TRBV5-1 and TRBJ2-3 provide the parts outside the CDR3, is KAGVTQTPRYLIKTRGQQVTLSCSPISGHRSVSWYQQTPGQGLQFLFEYFSETQRNKGNFPGRFSGRQFSNSRSEMNVSTLELGDSALYLCASSLTSGVILDTQYFGPGTRLTVL.